This T cell receptor (beta chain) was profiled in a study of vaccination effects on CD4 cells after COVID-19. A note on this clone: The antigen is undetermined.

Sequencing followed a ViraFEST assay step that expanded antigen-specific CD4+ T cells with viral peptide pools. Once cultured for approximately ten days, the cells underwent separation to obtain CD4+ T cells. Nucleocapsid antibodies stayed negative before and after vaccination, showing no earlier SARS-CoV-2 infection. Sequenced by immunoSEQ multiplex PCR; TCRdb stores in-frame clones only, minus some. This sample carries 27,000 or so clones, 72% of them seen once, and the ten largest clones take 10%. Sequenced here: CD4+ T cells from PBMCs cultured with SARS-CoV-2 spike peptides, sampled before COVID-19 vaccination. This receptor was identified in a human donor who received a COVID-19 vaccine.

This CDR3 reads CASSLAGSSYNEQFF. As DNA, the CDR3 is TGCGCCAGCAGCTTGGCGGGATCCTCCTACAATGAGCAGTTCTTC. The chain is built from TRBV5-1 and TRBJ2-1, with D perhaps TRBD2 (5 bases). The CDR3 contains 15 residues. CDR1 SGHRS and CDR2 YFSETQ come from the germline V gene. The V end was cut by 0 bases, the J end by 0 bases, with 7 bases between. The whole variable domain, remainder taken from reference TRBV5-1 and TRBJ2-1, is KAGVTQTPRYLIKTRGQQVTLSCSPISGHRSVSWYQQTPGQGLQFLFEYFSETQRNKGNFPGRFSGRQFSNSRSEMNVSTLELGDSALYLCASSLAGSSYNEQFFGPGTRLTVL.